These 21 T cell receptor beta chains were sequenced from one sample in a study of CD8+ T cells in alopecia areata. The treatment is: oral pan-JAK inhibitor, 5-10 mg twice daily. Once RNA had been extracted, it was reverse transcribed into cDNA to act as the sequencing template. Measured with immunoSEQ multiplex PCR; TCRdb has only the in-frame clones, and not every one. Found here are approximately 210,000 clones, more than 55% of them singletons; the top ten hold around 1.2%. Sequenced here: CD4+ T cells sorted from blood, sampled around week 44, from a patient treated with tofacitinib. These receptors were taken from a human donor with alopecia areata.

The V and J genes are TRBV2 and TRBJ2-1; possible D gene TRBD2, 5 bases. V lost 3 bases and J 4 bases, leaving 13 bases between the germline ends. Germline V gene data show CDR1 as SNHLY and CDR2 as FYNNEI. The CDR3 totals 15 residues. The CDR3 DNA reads TGTGCCAGCAGTGATTCTTCAGGAGGTTACAATGAGCAGTTCTTC. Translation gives CASSDSSGGYNEQFF. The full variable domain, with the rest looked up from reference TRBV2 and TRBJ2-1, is EPEVTQTPSHQVTQMGQEVILRCVPISNHLYFYWYRQILGQKVEFLVSFYNNEISEKSEIFDDQFSVERPDGSNFTLKIRSTKLEDSAMYFCASSDSSGGYNEQFFGPGTRLTVL.

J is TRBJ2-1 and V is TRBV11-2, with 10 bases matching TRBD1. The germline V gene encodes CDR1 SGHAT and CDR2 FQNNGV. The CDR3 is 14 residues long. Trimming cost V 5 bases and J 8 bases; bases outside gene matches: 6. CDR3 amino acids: CASSLWTGGHEQFF. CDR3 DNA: TGTGCCAGCAGCCTGTGGACAGGGGGACATGAGCAGTTCTTC.

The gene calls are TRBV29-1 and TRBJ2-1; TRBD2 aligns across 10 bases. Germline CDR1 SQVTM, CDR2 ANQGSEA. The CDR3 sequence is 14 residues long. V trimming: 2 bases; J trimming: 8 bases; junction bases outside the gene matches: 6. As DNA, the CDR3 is TGCAGCGTTGAAACTAGCGGGGTAGGGGATGAGCAGTTCTTC. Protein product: CSVETSGVGDEQFF.

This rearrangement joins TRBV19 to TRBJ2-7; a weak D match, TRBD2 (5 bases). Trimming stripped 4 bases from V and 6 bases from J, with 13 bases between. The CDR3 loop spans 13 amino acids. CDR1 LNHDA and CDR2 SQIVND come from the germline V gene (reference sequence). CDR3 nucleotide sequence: TGTGCCAGTAGTACAAAAAATGGAGGCGAGCAGTACTTC. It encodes CASSTKNGGEQYF.

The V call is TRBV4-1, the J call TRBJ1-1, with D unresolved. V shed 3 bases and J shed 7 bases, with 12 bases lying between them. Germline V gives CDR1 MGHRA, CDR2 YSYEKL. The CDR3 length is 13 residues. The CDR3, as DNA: TGCGCCAGCAGCCAGATAATACTTGGTGAAGCTTTCTTT. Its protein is CASSQIILGEAFF.

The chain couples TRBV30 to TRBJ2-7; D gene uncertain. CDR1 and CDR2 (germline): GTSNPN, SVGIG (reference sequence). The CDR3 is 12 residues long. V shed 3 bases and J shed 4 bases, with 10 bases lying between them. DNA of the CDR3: TGTGCCTGGAGACCCGCTATTTACGAGCAGTACTTC. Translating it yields CAWRPAIYEQYF.

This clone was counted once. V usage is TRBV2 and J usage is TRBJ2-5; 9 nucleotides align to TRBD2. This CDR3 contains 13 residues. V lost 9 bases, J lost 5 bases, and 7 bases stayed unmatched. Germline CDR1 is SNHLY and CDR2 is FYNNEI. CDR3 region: CASPSGDGETQYF. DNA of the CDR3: TGTGCCAGTCCTAGCGGGGACGGCGAGACCCAGTACTTC. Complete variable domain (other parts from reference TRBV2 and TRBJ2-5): EPEVTQTPSHQVTQMGQEVILRCVPISNHLYFYWYRQILGQKVEFLVSFYNNEISEKSEIFDDQFSVERPDGSNFTLKIRSTKLEDSAMYFCASPSGDGETQYFGPGTRLLVL.

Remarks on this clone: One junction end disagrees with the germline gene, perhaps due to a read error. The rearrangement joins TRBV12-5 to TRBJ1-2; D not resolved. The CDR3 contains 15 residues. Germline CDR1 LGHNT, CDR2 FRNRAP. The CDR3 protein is CASGLVRSGNYGYTF. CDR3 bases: TGTGCTAGTGGCTTGGTTAGGAGTGGGAACTATGGCTACACCTTC.

For the CDR3, the DNA is TGTGCCAGCAGCGCCCGACTAGCGGGGGGCCCAACGACGCGATCCTACAATGAGCAGTTCTTC. The encoded protein is CASSARLAGGPTTRSYNEQFF. V gene TRBV7-8 combines with J gene TRBJ2-1, with 13 bases lining up with TRBD2. Germline CDR1 reads SGHVS; CDR2 reads FQNEAQ. Trimming removed 5 bases from V and 1 base from J; junction bases left unmatched: 17. This CDR3 has 21 residues.

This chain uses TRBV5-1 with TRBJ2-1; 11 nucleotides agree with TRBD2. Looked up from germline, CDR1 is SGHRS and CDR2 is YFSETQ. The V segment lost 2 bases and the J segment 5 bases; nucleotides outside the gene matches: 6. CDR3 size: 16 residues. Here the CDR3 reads CASSFPLAGGNNEQFF. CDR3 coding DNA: TGCGCCAGCAGCTTTCCTCTAGCGGGGGGAAACAATGAGCAGTTCTTC. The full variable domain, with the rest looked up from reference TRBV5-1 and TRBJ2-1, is KAGVTQTPRYLIKTRGQQVTLSCSPISGHRSVSWYQQTPGQGLQFLFEYFSETQRNKGNFPGRFSGRQFSNSRSEMNVSTLELGDSALYLCASSFPLAGGNNEQFFGPGTRLTVL.

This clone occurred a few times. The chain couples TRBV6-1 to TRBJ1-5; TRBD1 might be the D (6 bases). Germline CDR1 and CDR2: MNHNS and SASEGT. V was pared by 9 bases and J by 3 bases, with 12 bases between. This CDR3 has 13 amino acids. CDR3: CASEGQINQPQHF. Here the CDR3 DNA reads TGTGCCAGTGAAGGACAGATCAATCAGCCCCAGCATTTT.

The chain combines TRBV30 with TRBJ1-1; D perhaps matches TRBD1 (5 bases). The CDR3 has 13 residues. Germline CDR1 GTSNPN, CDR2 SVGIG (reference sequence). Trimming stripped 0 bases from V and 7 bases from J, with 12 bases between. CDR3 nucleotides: TGTGCCTGGAGTGTAAAACAGGCGGTTGAAGCTTTCTTT. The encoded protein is CAWSVKQAVEAFF.

CDR3 sequence (DNA): TGTGCCACCTCTCAGGGGGCAAAGAGTGAAGCTTTCTTT. It specifies CATSQGAKSEAFF. The chain joins TRBV6-1 to TRBJ1-1; 8 positions agree with TRBD1. The CDR3 runs to 13 residues. Germline loops: CDR1 MNHNS, CDR2 SASEGT. The ends lost 10 bases at V and 7 bases at J; junction bases unmatched: 11.

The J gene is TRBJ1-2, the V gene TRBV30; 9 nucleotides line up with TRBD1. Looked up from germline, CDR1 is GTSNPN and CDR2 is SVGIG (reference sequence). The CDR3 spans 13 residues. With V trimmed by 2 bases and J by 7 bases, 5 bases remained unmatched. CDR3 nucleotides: TGTGCCTGGAGTCCGGACAGGGGCTCTGGCTACACCTTC. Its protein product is CAWSPDRGSGYTF.

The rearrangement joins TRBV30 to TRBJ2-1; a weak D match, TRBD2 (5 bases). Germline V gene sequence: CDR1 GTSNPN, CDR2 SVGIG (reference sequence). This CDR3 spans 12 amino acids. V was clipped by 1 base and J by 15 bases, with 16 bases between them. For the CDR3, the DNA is TGTGCCTGGAGTGGGCTAGCCGAAGATTCGTTCTTC. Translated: CAWSGLAEDSFF.

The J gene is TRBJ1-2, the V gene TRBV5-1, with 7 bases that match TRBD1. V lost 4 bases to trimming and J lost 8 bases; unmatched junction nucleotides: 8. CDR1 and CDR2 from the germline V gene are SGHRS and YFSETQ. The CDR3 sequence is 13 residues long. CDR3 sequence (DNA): TGCGCCAGCAGCCTTACAGGGGATCGAGGCTACACCTTC. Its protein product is CASSLTGDRGYTF. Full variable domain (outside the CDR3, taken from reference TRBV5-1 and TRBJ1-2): KAGVTQTPRYLIKTRGQQVTLSCSPISGHRSVSWYQQTPGQGLQFLFEYFSETQRNKGNFPGRFSGRQFSNSRSEMNVSTLELGDSALYLCASSLTGDRGYTFGSGTRLTVV.

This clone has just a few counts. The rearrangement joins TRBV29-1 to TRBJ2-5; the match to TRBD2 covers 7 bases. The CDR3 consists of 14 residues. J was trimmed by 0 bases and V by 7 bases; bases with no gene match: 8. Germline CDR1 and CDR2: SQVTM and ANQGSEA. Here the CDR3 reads CSGEGRNDQETQYF. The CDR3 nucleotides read TGCAGCGGGGAGGGACGGAACGACCAAGAGACCCAGTACTTC.

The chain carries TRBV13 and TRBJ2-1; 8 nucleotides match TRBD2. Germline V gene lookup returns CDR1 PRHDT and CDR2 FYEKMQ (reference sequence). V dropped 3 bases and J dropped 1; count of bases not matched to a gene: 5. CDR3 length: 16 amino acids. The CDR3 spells CASSFQGGGSYNEQFF. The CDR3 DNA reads TGTGCCAGCAGCTTCCAGGGCGGGGGGTCCTACAATGAGCAGTTCTTC.

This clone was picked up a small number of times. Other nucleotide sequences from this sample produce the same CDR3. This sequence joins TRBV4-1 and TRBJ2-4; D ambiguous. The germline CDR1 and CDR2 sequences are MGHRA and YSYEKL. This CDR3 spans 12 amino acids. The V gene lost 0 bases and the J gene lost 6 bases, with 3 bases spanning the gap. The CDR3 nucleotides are TGCGCCAGCAGCCAAGATAGAAACATTCAGTACTTC. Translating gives CASSQDRNIQYF.

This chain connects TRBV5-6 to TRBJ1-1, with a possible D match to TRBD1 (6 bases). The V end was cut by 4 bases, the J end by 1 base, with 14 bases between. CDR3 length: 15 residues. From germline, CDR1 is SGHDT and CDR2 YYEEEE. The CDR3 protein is CASSSPGATNTEAFF. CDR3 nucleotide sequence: TGTGCCAGCAGCAGTCCGGGGGCCACGAACACTGAAGCTTTCTTT.

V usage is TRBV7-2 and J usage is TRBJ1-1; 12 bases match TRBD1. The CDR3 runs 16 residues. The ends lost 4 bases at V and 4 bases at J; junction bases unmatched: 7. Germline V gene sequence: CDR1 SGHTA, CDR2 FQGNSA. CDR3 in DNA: TGTGCCAGCAGCTCGGGGACAGGGGGCCGGGGCACTGAAGCTTTCTTT. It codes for CASSSGTGGRGTEAFF.